The T cell receptor (beta chain) under discussion was sequenced for a study of response to subunit inactivated influenza vaccine. TCRdb reprocessed the RT-PCR reads with MiXCR, giving one entry per CDR3 protein. The sample yields 300,000 to 350,000 distinct CDR3 sequences, about 20% seen once. The CDR3 runs to 13 residues. The trim removed 4 bases at V and 4 bases at J, leaving 2 bases unmatched. CDR1 and CDR2 (germline): SEHNR, FQNEAQ (reference sequence). The chain joins TRBV7-9 to TRBJ1-2; TRBD1 agrees at 8 bases. The receptor's source is a man aged 45 to 70 who received an inactivated influenza vaccine. This material consisted of PBMCs from blood, taken less than 22 months after vaccination. CDR3 sequence reads: CASSWTGIYGYTF. As DNA, the CDR3 is TGTGCCAGCAGCTGGACAGGGATCTATGGCTACACCTTC.